The sequence of this T cell receptor (beta chain) was determined in a study of blood T cells in healthy people across ages. The length of the CDR3 is 14 residues. Germline CDR1 and CDR2: SGHRS and YFSETQ. V dropped 5 bases and J dropped 5 bases, with 15 bases sitting between them. Through a sample-barcoded 5' primer and a J-beta primer mix, a second PCR was run for roughly 7 to 11 cycles. One entry per CDR3 protein results from TCRdb running MiXCR on the 5' RACE reads. Of 730,000 or so distinct CDR3 sequences in the sample, about 43% are singletons; the top ten hold roughly 30%. The TCR originated in a man older than 75 in good health. Sequenced input: blood. J is TRBJ2-3 and V is TRBV5-1; TRBD1 might be the D (6 bases). CDR3 in DNA: TGCGCCAGCAGGGCAGGGGTATATAGAGATACGCAGTATTTT. Residues: CASRAGVYRDTQYF.